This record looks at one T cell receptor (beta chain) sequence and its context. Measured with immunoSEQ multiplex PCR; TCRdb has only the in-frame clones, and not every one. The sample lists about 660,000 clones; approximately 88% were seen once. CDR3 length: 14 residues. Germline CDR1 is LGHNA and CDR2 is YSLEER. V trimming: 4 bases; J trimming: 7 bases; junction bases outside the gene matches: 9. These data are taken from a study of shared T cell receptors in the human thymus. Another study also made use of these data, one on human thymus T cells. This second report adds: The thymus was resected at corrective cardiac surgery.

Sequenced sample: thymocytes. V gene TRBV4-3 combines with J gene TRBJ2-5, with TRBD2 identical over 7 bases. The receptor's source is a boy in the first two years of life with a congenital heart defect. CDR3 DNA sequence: TGCGCCAGCAGCCCACCTGGGGGGGAAGGGACCCAGTACTTC. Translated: CASSPPGGEGTQYF.